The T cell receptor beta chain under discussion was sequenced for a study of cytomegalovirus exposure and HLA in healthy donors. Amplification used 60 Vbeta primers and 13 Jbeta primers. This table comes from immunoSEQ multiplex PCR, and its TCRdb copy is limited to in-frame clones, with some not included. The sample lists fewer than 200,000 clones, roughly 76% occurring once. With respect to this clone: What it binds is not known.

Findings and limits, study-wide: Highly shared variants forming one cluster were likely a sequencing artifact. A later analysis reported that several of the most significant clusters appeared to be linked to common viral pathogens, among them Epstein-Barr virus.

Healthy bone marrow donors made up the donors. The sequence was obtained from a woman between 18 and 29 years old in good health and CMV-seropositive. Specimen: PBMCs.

The CDR3 sequence: CASAHRRGGPYNEQFF. In nucleotides, the CDR3 is TGTGCCAGCGCCCACCGGCGCGGGGGGCCCTACAATGAGCAGTTCTTC. The gene calls are TRBV7-8 and TRBJ2-1; 8 nucleotides line up with TRBD2. Looked up from germline, CDR1 is SGHVS and CDR2 is FQNEAQ. CDR3 length: 16 residues. V shed 8 bases, J shed 2 bases, and the junction held 11 bases outside the gene matches.